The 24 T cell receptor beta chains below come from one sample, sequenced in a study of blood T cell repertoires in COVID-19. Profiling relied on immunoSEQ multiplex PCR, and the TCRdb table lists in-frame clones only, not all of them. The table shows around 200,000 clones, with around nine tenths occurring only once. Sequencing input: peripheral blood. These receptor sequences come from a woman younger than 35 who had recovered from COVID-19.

This CDR3 is CASSLAYRVPNNEQFF. The CDR3 region has the DNA TGTGCCAGCAGCTTGGCATACAGGGTGCCTAACAATGAGCAGTTCTTC. The genes are TRBV5-8 and TRBJ2-1, with a tentative D call TRBD1 (6 bases). The CDR3 is made up of 16 amino acids. V was shortened by 0 bases and J by 5 bases, with 15 bases between the two germline ends. Germline lookup yields CDR1 SGHTS and CDR2 YDEGEE.

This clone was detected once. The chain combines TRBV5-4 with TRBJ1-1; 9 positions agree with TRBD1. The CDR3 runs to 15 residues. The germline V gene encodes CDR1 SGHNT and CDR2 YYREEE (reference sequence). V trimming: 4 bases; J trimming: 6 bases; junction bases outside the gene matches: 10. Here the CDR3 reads CASSPTGGLGSEAFF. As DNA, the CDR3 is TGTGCCAGCAGCCCAACAGGGGGCTTAGGGTCTGAAGCTTTCTTT.

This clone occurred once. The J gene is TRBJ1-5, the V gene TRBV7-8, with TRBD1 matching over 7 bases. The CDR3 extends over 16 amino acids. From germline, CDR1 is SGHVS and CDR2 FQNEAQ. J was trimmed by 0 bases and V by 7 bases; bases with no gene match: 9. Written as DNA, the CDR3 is TGTGCCAGCACCCGACAGGGCCTCCATAGCAATCAGCCCCAGCATTTT. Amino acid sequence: CASTRQGLHSNQPQHF.

CDR3 region: CASSLDPLGLAGFYEQYV. The DNA of the CDR3 is TGTGCCAGCAGCTTAGATCCCCTCGGACTAGCGGGTTTCTACGAGCAGTACGTC. The rearrangement joins TRBV11-2 to TRBJ2-7; 11 nucleotides agree with TRBD2. The CDR3 has 18 amino acids. V lost 0 bases, J lost 3 bases, and 10 bases stayed unmatched. In germline, CDR1 is SGHAT, CDR2 FQNNGV.

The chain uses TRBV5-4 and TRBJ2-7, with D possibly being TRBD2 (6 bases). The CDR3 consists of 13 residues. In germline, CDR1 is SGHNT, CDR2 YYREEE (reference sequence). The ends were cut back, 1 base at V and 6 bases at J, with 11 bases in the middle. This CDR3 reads CASSLSAGPEQYF. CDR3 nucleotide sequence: TGTGCCAGCAGCTTGTCGGCGGGGCCCGAGCAGTACTTC.

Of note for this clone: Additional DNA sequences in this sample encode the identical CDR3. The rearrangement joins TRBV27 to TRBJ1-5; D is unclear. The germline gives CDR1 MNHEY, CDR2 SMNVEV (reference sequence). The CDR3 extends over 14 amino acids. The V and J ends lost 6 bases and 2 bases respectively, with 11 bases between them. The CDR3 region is CASRPGVGNQPQHF. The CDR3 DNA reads TGTGCCAGCAGACCGGGAGTGGGCAATCAGCCCCAGCATTTT.

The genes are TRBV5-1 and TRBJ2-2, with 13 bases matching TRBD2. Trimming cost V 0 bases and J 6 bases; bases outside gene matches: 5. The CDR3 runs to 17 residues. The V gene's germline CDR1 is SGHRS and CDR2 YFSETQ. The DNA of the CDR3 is TGCGCCAGCAGCTTGGCCGAGGGACTAGCGGGATCCGGGGAGCTGTTTTTT. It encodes CASSLAEGLAGSGELFF.

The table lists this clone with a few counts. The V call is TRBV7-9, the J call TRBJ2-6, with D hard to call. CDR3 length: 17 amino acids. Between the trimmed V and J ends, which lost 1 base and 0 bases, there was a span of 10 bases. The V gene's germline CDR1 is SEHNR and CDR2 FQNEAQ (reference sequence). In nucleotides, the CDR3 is TGTGCCAGCAGCTTAGTTCCGTATAGCTCTGGGGCCAACGTCCTGACTTTC. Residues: CASSLVPYSSGANVLTF.

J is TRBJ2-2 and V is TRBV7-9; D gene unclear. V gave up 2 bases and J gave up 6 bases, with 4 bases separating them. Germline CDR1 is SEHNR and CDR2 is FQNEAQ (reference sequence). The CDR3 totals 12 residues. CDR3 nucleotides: TGTGCCAGCAGCTTACGTTCCGGGGAGCTGTTTTTT. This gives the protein CASSLRSGELFF.

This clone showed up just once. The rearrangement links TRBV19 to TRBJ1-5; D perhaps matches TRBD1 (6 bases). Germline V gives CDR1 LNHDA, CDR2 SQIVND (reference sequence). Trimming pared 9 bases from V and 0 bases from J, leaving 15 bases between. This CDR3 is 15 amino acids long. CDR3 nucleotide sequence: TGTGCCAGCAACATACAGGGAAATAGCAATCAGCCCCAGCATTTT. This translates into CASNIQGNSNQPQHF.

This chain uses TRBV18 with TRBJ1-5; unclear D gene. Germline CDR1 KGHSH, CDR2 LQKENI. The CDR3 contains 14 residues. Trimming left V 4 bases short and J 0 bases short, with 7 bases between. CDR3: CASSHSNSNQPQHF. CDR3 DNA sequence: TGTGCCAGCTCACATAGTAATAGCAATCAGCCCCAGCATTTT. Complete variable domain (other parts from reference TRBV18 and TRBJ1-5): NAGVMQNPRHLVRRRGQEARLRCSPMKGHSHVYWYRQLPEEGLKFMVYLQKENIIDESGMPKERFSAEFPKEGPSILRIQQVVRGDSAAYFCASSHSNSNQPQHFGDGTRLSIL.

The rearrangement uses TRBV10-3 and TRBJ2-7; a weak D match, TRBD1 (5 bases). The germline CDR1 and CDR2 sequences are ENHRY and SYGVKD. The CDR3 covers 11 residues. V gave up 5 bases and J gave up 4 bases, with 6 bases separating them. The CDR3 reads CAISTGYEQYF. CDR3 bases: TGTGCCATCAGTACAGGTTACGAGCAGTACTTC.

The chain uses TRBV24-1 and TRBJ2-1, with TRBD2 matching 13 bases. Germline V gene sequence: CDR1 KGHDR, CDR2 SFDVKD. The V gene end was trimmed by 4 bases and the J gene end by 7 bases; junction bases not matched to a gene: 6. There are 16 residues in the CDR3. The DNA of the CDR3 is TGTGCCACCAGTGACCCGACTAGCGGGGGGATAAATGAGCAGTTCTTC. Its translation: CATSDPTSGGINEQFF.

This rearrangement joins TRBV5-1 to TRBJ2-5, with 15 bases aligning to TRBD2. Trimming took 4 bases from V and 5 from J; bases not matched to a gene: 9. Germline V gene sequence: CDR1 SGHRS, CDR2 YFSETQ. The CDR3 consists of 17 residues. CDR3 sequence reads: CASSRGLAGGRGETQYF. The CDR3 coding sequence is TGCGCCAGCAGCAGGGGACTAGCGGGAGGCCGGGGGGAGACCCAGTACTTC.

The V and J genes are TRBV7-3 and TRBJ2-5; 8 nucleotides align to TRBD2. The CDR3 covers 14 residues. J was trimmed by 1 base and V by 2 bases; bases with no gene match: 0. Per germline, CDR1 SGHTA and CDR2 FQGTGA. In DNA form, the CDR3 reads TGTGCCAGCAGCTTAGCGGGGGGCCAAGAGACCCAGTACTTC. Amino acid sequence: CASSLAGGQETQYF.

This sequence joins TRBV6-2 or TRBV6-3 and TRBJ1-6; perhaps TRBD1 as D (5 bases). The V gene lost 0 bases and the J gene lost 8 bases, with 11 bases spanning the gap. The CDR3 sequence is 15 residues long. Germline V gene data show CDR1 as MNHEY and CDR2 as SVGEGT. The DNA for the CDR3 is TGTGCCAGCAGTTACTCCGGGGGATTTGATTCACCCCTCCACTTT. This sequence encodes CASSYSGGFDSPLHF.

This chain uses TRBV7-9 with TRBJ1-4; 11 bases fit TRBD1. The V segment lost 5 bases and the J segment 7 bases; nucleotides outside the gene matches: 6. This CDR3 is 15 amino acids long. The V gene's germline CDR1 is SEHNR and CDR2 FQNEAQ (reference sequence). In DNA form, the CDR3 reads TGTGCCAGCAGCCTAGGCGGGACAGGGGGTGAAAAACTGTTTTTT. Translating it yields CASSLGGTGGEKLFF.

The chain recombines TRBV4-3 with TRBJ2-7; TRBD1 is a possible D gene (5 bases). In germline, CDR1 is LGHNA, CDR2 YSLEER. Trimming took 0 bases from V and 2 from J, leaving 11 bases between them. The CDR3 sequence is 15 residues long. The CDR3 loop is CASSQDRAGPYEQYV. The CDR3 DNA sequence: TGCGCCAGCAGCCAAGATCGGGCAGGGCCCTACGAGCAGTACGTC.

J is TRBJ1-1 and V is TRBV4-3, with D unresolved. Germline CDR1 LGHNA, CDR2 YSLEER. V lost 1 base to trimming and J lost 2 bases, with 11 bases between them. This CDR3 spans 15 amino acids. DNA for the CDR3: TGCGCCAGCAGCCAAGGTTTTTCAACTAACACTGAAGCTTTCTTT. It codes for CASSQGFSTNTEAFF.

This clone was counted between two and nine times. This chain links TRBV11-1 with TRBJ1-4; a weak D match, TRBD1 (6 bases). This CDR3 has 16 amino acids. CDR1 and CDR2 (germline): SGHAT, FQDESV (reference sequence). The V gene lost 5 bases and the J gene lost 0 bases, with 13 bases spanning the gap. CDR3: CASSLHTGSTNEKLFF. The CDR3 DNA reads TGTGCCAGCAGCCTTCATACAGGGTCAACTAATGAAAAACTGTTTTTT.

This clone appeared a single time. This chain's CDR3 is CASSGGLYLFPGELFF. CDR3 in DNA: TGTGCCAGCAGCGGCGGACTGTACCTTTTCCCCGGGGAGCTGTTTTTT. V usage is TRBV9 and J usage is TRBJ2-2; tentatively, D is TRBD2 (5 bases). V was pared by 3 bases and J by 6 bases, with 18 bases between. CDR1 and CDR2 from the germline V gene are SGDLS and YYNGEE. The CDR3 spans 16 residues. Supplemented by reference TRBV9 and TRBJ2-2, the full variable domain reads DSGVTQTPKHLITATGQRVTLRCSPRSGDLSVYWYQQSLDQGLQFLIQYYNGEERAKGNILERFSAQQFPDLHSELNLSSLELGDSALYFCASSGGLYLFPGELFFGEGSRLTVL.

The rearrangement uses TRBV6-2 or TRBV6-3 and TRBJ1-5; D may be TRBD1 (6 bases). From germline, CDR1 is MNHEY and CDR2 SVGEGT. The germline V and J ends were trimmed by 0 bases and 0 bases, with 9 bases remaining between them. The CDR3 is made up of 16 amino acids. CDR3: CASSYSRTDSNQPQHF. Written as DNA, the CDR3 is TGTGCCAGCAGTTACTCTCGGACAGATAGCAATCAGCCCCAGCATTTT.

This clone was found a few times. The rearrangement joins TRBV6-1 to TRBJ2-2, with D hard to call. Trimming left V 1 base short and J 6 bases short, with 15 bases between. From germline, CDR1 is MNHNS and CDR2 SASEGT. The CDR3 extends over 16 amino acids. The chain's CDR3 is CASSEGVEVIAGELFF. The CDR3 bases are TGTGCCAGCAGTGAAGGTGTCGAGGTAATCGCCGGGGAGCTGTTTTTT.

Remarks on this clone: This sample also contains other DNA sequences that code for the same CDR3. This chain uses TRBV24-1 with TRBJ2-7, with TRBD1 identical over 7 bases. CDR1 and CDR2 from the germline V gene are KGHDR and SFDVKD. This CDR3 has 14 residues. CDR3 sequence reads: CATYNRGPGYEQYV. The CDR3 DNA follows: TGTGCCACCTATAACAGGGGCCCGGGCTACGAGCAATACGTC.